Described below is a single TCR beta chain sequence and its context. Antigen specificity is unknown. The entry originates in a study of OX40 agonist ivuxolimab in advanced cancers. Whole-study findings and limits: With doses of 0.1-3.0 mg/kg, partial responders showed among the lowest clonal expansion.

Using immunoSEQ multiplex PCR, the repertoire was profiled, and TCRdb retains in-frame clones only, with some absent. The table has under 80,000 clones, over 90% seen once. Germline lookup yields CDR1 MGHRA and CDR2 YSYEKL. This CDR3 is built from 16 residues. The sequenced sample was CD4+ or CD8+ T cells sorted from blood, obtained in a trial of the OX40 agonist ivuxolimab. The sequence was collected from an adult with an advanced solid tumor such as melanoma, head and neck, liver or kidney cancer. The genes are TRBV4-1 and TRBJ2-5; tentative D call: TRBD2 (6 bases). Gene TRBJ2-7 matches the end of the DNA better, so the J call may be wrong. This CDR3 reads CASSQEISGVTHEQYF. The CDR3 bases are TGCGCCAGCAGCCAAGAGATCTCGGGAGTCACCCACGAGCAGTACTTC.